This entry lists 14 T cell receptor beta chains sequenced from one sample in a study of shared clonotypes between healthy human individuals. This table comes from immunoSEQ multiplex PCR, and its TCRdb copy is limited to in-frame clones, with some not included. The table includes 550,000 to 850,000 clones, approximately 77% detected once. Sequenced input: memory CD4+ T cells sorted from blood. The subset was: CD45RA-negative fraction. The source is a woman aged 25 to 39 in good health.

The V call is TRBV2, the J call TRBJ2-7; 8 bases align to TRBD1. The length of the CDR3 is 13 residues. V lost 5 bases to trimming and J lost 2 bases; unmatched junction nucleotides: 2. The germline V gene encodes CDR1 SNHLY and CDR2 FYNNEI. The CDR3: CASSTTGAYEQYF. The CDR3 DNA reads TGTGCCAGCAGTACGACAGGGGCCTACGAGCAGTACTTC.

V gene TRBV19 combines with J gene TRBJ1-1; 7 nucleotides match TRBD1. J gave up 3 bases and V 6 bases, and 10 bases lay outside the gene matches. The CDR3 has 15 amino acids. Germline loops: CDR1 LNHDA, CDR2 SQIVND (reference sequence). CDR3 loop: CASSPGARGDTEAFF. In DNA, the CDR3 is TGTGCCAGTAGCCCAGGGGCCAGGGGGGACACTGAAGCTTTCTTT.

DNA for the CDR3: TGCGCCAGCAGTCCGGCCGGCCACATCTCCTACGAGCAGTACTTC. It is translated as CASSPAGHISYEQYF. The genes are TRBV5-1 and TRBJ2-7; the D is unclear. Trimming took 5 bases from V and 0 from J, leaving 15 bases between them. Germline-derived CDR1 and CDR2 are SGHRS and YFSETQ. The CDR3 covers 15 residues.

This clone appeared a single time. The genes are TRBV5-1 and TRBJ1-1, with D unresolved. CDR3 length equals 14 residues. Germline CDR1 reads SGHRS; CDR2 reads YFSETQ. V was cut by 1 base and J by 1 base, with 8 bases left in between. CDR3 region: CASSLTATNTEAFF. CDR3 DNA sequence: TGCGCCAGCAGCTTGACAGCTACGAACACTGAAGCTTTCTTT.

In DNA, the CDR3 is TGTGCCAGCAGTGGTATGAGGACAGGGGGTGAAAAACTGTTTTTT. It codes for CASSGMRTGGEKLFF. The chain couples TRBV2 to TRBJ1-4; 10 nucleotides align to TRBD1. Germline CDR1 reads SNHLY; CDR2 reads FYNNEI. This CDR3 region has 15 residues. Trimming at V came to 4 bases and at J to 7 bases, leaving 6 bases not matched to a gene.

V gene TRBV15 combines with J gene TRBJ2-1; 9 nucleotides agree with TRBD1. CDR3 length: 16 amino acids. Unmatched junction bases numbered 4, after V lost 2 bases and J lost 2 bases. The V gene's germline CDR1 is LNHNV and CDR2 YYDKDF (reference sequence). The CDR3 is CATSRTRQGAYNEQFF. The CDR3 nucleotides read TGTGCCACCAGCAGAACACGACAGGGGGCCTACAATGAGCAGTTCTTC.

In the case of this clone: Other DNA variants within this sample encode the same CDR3. The CDR3 here is CASSPTRGYEQYF. The CDR3 bases are TGTGCCAGCAGTCCGACTAGGGGCTACGAGCAGTACTTC. The chain employs TRBV28 and TRBJ2-7, with a possible D match to TRBD2 (6 bases). CDR3 size: 13 residues. The V end lost 5 bases, the J end lost 3 bases, and 11 bases lay between the germline ends. Germline loops: CDR1 MDHEN, CDR2 SYDVKM. Full variable domain (outside the CDR3, taken from reference TRBV28 and TRBJ2-7): DVKVTQSSRYLVKRTGEKVFLECVQDMDHENMFWYRQDPGLGLRLIYFSYDVKMKEKGDIPEGYSVSREKKERFSLILESASTNQTSMYLCASSPTRGYEQYFGPGTRLTVT.

This clone was detected many times. The V call is TRBV28, the J call TRBJ2-2; no clear D gene. Germline CDR1 MDHEN, CDR2 SYDVKM. V lost 3 bases, J lost 6 bases, and 8 bases lay in between. The CDR3 has 13 amino acids. In nucleotides, the CDR3 is TGTGCCAGCAGTTTTTCCCACCCCGGGGAGCTGTTTTTT. Translation: CASSFSHPGELFF.

V is TRBV6-1 and J is TRBJ2-7; TRBD2 agrees at 8 bases. CDR1 and CDR2 from the germline V gene are MNHNS and SASEGT. The CDR3 spans 15 residues. J lost 0 bases, V lost 4 bases, and 5 bases had no gene match. In DNA form, the CDR3 reads TGTGCCAGCAGTGCGATAGCGGGGTCCTCCTACGAGCAGTACTTC. It specifies CASSAIAGSSYEQYF.

This clone was seen a few times. The chain joins TRBV6-1 to TRBJ1-4; D gene uncertain. This CDR3 comprises 14 residues. V lost 5 bases to trimming and J lost 0 bases, with 7 bases between them. Germline loops: CDR1 MNHNS, CDR2 SASEGT. The CDR3 protein is CASSKGTTNEKLFF. The CDR3 DNA is TGTGCCAGCAGTAAAGGAACAACTAATGAAAAACTGTTTTTT.

With respect to this clone: The same CDR3 also results from other DNA sequences found in this sample. The chain uses TRBV28 and TRBJ2-1; 10 bases are a match to TRBD2. J lost 10 bases, V lost 5 bases, and 14 bases had no gene match. Germline CDR1 reads MDHEN; CDR2 reads SYDVKM. CDR3 length: 16 amino acids. CDR3 in amino acids: CASSLPGASGSNEQFF. In DNA form, the CDR3 reads TGTGCCAGCAGTCTCCCCGGAGCTAGCGGGAGCAACGAGCAGTTCTTC.

The sample holds a few counts of this clone. J is TRBJ1-3 and V is TRBV11-2; 7 nucleotides match TRBD1. The germline CDR1 and CDR2 sequences are SGHAT and FQNNGV. V shed 5 bases, J shed 8 bases, and the junction held 6 bases outside the gene matches. The CDR3 runs to 13 residues. As DNA, the CDR3 is TGTGCCAGCAGCCTCGGACAGGACTACACCATATATTTT. It is translated as CASSLGQDYTIYF.

This chain connects TRBV5-8 to TRBJ2-5; D gene ambiguous. This CDR3 region has 14 residues. The germline V and J ends were trimmed by 0 bases and 5 bases, with 11 bases remaining between them. Germline V gives CDR1 SGHTS, CDR2 YDEGEE. CDR3 sequence: CASSLVSHLETQYF. Here the CDR3 DNA reads TGTGCCAGCAGCTTGGTCTCGCATCTCGAGACCCAGTACTTC. Full variable domain (missing parts from reference TRBV5-8 and TRBJ2-5): EAGVTQSPTHLIKTRGQQATLRCSPISGHTSVYWYQQALGLGLQFLLWYDEGEERNRGNFPPRFSGRQFPNYSSELNVNALELEDSALYLCASSLVSHLETQYFGPGTRLLVL.

The chain combines TRBV6-1 with TRBJ1-2; TRBD1 agrees at 7 bases. CDR3 length: 15 amino acids. Germline V gene data show CDR1 as MNHNS and CDR2 as SASEGT. V shed 3 bases, J shed 5 bases, and the junction held 9 bases outside the gene matches. CDR3 in DNA: TGTGCCAGCAGTGACCCCCACAGGGGCTGGTATGGCTACACCTTC. Its protein product is CASSDPHRGWYGYTF.